The rows below give T cell receptor beta chains drawn from one sample of a study of blood T cells in healthy people across ages. TCRdb re-derived calls from the 5' RACE reads in MiXCR, one entry per CDR3 protein. Of approximately 800,000 distinct CDR3 sequences listed, 36% are singletons. The sequenced sample consisted of blood. These receptor sequences come from a man between 18 and 29 years old in good health. Each CDR3 is given with its conserved first and last residue. Fields, in order: D gene, V gene, clone size, J gene, CDR3 protein, CDR3 DNA. A D gene is named only where the DNA matches it firmly. Size tells how often a clone was seen (once, few, many) or the class of an expanded clone, and some rows leave it out.

d_call: .
v_call: TRBV27
clone_size: .
j_call: TRBJ2-3
cdr3_aa: CASSFTAGHRGDTQYF
cdr3_nt: TGTGCCAGCAGTTTCACGGCAGGCCACCGGGGAGATACGCAGTATTTT

d_call: .
v_call: TRBV5-1
clone_size: .
j_call: TRBJ2-3
cdr3_aa: CASTAEPTAYQYF
cdr3_nt: TGCGCCAGCACGGCCGAGCCGACAGCTTATCAGTATTTT

d_call: .
v_call: TRBV12-3/TRBV12-4
clone_size: few
j_call: TRBJ2-7
cdr3_aa: CASSLLSVHEQYF
cdr3_nt: TGTGCCAGCAGTTTATTGTCCGTTCACGAGCAGTACTTC

d_call: .
v_call: TRBV7-2
clone_size: .
j_call: TRBJ2-3
cdr3_aa: CASSLMGWSTDTQYF
cdr3_nt: TGTGCCAGCAGCTTAATGGGGTGGTCCACAGATACGCAGTATTTT

d_call: .
v_call: TRBV29-1
clone_size: .
j_call: TRBJ1-1
cdr3_aa: CSVERSEGEAFF
cdr3_nt: TGCAGCGTTGAAAGGTCCGAAGGGGAAGCTTTCTTT

d_call: TRBD1
v_call: TRBV5-5
clone_size: many
j_call: TRBJ2-3
cdr3_aa: CASSLANRGRGTDTQYF
cdr3_nt: TGTGCCAGCAGCTTGGCGAACAGGGGTAGGGGCACAGATACGCAGTATTTT

d_call: .
v_call: TRBV12-3/TRBV12-4
clone_size: .
j_call: TRBJ1-1
cdr3_aa: CASSLPPTHGAFF
cdr3_nt: TGTGCCAGCAGTTTACCGCCTACCCACGGGGCTTTCTTT

d_call: TRBD1
v_call: TRBV27
clone_size: few
j_call: TRBJ2-7
cdr3_aa: CASSLGTGGNEQYF
cdr3_nt: TGTGCCAGCAGTTTGGGGACAGGGGGCAACGAGCAGTACTTC

d_call: .
v_call: TRBV12-3/TRBV12-4
clone_size: many
j_call: TRBJ2-5
cdr3_aa: CASSLTRDGTQYF
cdr3_nt: TGTGCCAGCAGTCTAACTAGGGATGGGACCCAGTACTTC

d_call: .
v_call: TRBV6-1
clone_size: few
j_call: TRBJ2-3
cdr3_aa: CASSEEPGHRTDTQYF
cdr3_nt: TGTGCCAGCAGTGAAGAACCGGGACACCGCACAGATACGCAGTATTTT

d_call: .
v_call: TRBV5-5
clone_size: .
j_call: TRBJ1-1
cdr3_aa: CASSLVDQGVVDTEAFF
cdr3_nt: TGTGCCAGCAGCTTGGTGGACCAAGGGGTCGTGGACACTGAAGCTTTCTTT

d_call: TRBD1
v_call: TRBV7-9
clone_size: .
j_call: TRBJ2-1
cdr3_aa: CASSLWATGGNEQFF
cdr3_nt: TGTGCCAGCAGCTTATGGGCGACAGGGGGAAATGAGCAGTTCTTC

d_call: .
v_call: TRBV4-2
clone_size: many
j_call: TRBJ2-3
cdr3_aa: CASSQERGTVDTQYF
cdr3_nt: TGTGCCAGCAGCCAAGAACGGGGGACTGTGGATACGCAGTATTTT

d_call: .
v_call: TRBV4-1
clone_size: .
j_call: TRBJ1-2
cdr3_aa: CASSQVVRGAHYGYTF
cdr3_nt: TGCGCCAGCAGCCAAGTTGTTCGGGGGGCCCACTATGGCTACACCTTC

d_call: .
v_call: TRBV21-1
clone_size: .
j_call: TRBJ1-2
cdr3_aa: CASSKGVGGKDRLYYGYTF
cdr3_nt: TGTGCCAGCAGCAAGGGGGTAGGGGGGAAAGATCGACTCTACTATGGCTACACCTTC

d_call: TRBD1
v_call: TRBV15
clone_size: .
j_call: TRBJ2-7
cdr3_aa: CATSTWTGYYEQYF
cdr3_nt: TGTGCCACCAGCACCTGGACAGGCTACTACGAGCAGTACTTC

d_call: TRBD1
v_call: TRBV5-6
clone_size: few
j_call: TRBJ1-4
cdr3_aa: CASSDPRGTGREKLFF
cdr3_nt: TGTGCCAGCAGCGACCCCCGCGGGACAGGACGCGAAAAACTGTTTTTT

d_call: .
v_call: TRBV18
clone_size: few
j_call: TRBJ1-6
cdr3_aa: CASSPTTGDSPLHF
cdr3_nt: TGTGCCAGCTCACCTACGACAGGAGACTCACCCCTCCACTTT

d_call: TRBD2
v_call: TRBV27
clone_size: few
j_call: TRBJ2-3
cdr3_aa: CASSLGPYSGRSTDTQYF
cdr3_nt: TGTGCCAGCAGTTTAGGGCCGTATAGCGGGAGGAGCACAGATACGCAGTATTTT

d_call: .
v_call: TRBV7-2
clone_size: .
j_call: TRBJ1-4
cdr3_aa: CASSLAPGSGEKLFF
cdr3_nt: TGTGCCAGCAGCTTAGCGCCGGGTTCGGGTGAAAAACTGTTTTTT

d_call: .
v_call: TRBV4-1
clone_size: many
j_call: TRBJ1-1
cdr3_aa: CASSQDGGGGTEAFF
cdr3_nt: TGCGCCAGCAGCCAGGACGGGGGAGGGGGCACTGAAGCTTTCTTT

d_call: .
v_call: TRBV7-2
clone_size: .
j_call: TRBJ2-7
cdr3_aa: CASSGGRSGSYEQYF
cdr3_nt: TGTGCCAGCAGCGGGGGTCGGTCCGGGTCCTACGAGCAGTACTTC

d_call: TRBD2
v_call: TRBV5-1
clone_size: few
j_call: TRBJ2-3
cdr3_aa: CASSKDSGSTDTQYF
cdr3_nt: TGCGCCAGCAGCAAGGATAGCGGGAGCACAGATACGCAGTATTTT

d_call: .
v_call: TRBV20-1
clone_size: few
j_call: TRBJ1-1
cdr3_aa: CSAPRTLAAGEAFF
cdr3_nt: TGCAGTGCCCCCAGGACGCTGGCCGCGGGGGAAGCTTTCTTT

d_call: .
v_call: TRBV5-6
clone_size: once
j_call: TRBJ1-2
cdr3_aa: CAGSLSFVGYTF
cdr3_nt: TGTGCCGGCAGCTTGAGTTTTGTGGGCTACACCTTC

d_call: TRBD1
v_call: TRBV12-3/TRBV12-4
clone_size: .
j_call: TRBJ1-2
cdr3_aa: CASRRLTGIGYTF
cdr3_nt: TGTGCCAGCAGGCGACTGACAGGGATCGGCTACACCTTC

d_call: TRBD1
v_call: TRBV29-1
clone_size: many
j_call: TRBJ1-2
cdr3_aa: CSVALPGTGIGDGYTF
cdr3_nt: TGCAGCGTAGCACTTCCCGGGACAGGGATCGGGGATGGCTACACCTTC

d_call: TRBD2
v_call: TRBV3-1
clone_size: few
j_call: TRBJ2-7
cdr3_aa: CASSQGTSGNYEQYF
cdr3_nt: TGTGCCAGCAGCCAAGGTACTAGCGGGAACTACGAGCAGTACTTC

d_call: .
v_call: TRBV29-1
clone_size: few
j_call: TRBJ2-7
cdr3_aa: CSVTGFFYNEQYF
cdr3_nt: TGCAGCGTGACGGGGTTTTTCTACAATGAGCAGTACTTC

d_call: .
v_call: TRBV12-3/TRBV12-4
clone_size: many
j_call: TRBJ1-2
cdr3_aa: CASTPEGGPANYGYTF
cdr3_nt: TGTGCCAGCACCCCGGAAGGGGGACCAGCTAACTATGGCTACACCTTC

d_call: TRBD1
v_call: TRBV20-1
clone_size: few
j_call: TRBJ2-5
cdr3_aa: CSARDPTGGLETQYF
cdr3_nt: TGCAGTGCTAGAGACCCGACAGGGGGCTTGGAGACCCAGTACTTC

d_call: .
v_call: TRBV5-1
clone_size: few
j_call: TRBJ1-1
cdr3_aa: CASSLLGQGTNTEAFF
cdr3_nt: TGCGCCAGCAGCTTGTTAGGGCAGGGGACGAACACTGAAGCTTTCTTT

d_call: TRBD2
v_call: TRBV6-6
clone_size: few
j_call: TRBJ2-3
cdr3_aa: CASRPGLVTDTQYF
cdr3_nt: TGTGCCAGCAGGCCGGGACTAGTGACAGATACGCAGTATTTT

d_call: .
v_call: TRBV6-5
clone_size: .
j_call: TRBJ2-2
cdr3_aa: CASSDSNGGELFF
cdr3_nt: TGTGCCAGCAGTGACTCGAACGGCGGGGAGCTGTTTTTT

d_call: TRBD1
v_call: TRBV12-3/TRBV12-4
clone_size: .
j_call: TRBJ1-1
cdr3_aa: CASSSLGTGTNTEAFF
cdr3_nt: TGTGCCAGCAGTTCTCTCGGGACAGGGACTAACACTGAAGCTTTCTTT

d_call: .
v_call: TRBV15
clone_size: .
j_call: TRBJ2-3
cdr3_aa: CATSRRPSSRTDTQYF
cdr3_nt: TGTGCCACCAGCAGAAGACCAAGCTCCCGCACAGATACGCAGTATTTT

d_call: TRBD2
v_call: TRBV14
clone_size: .
j_call: TRBJ2-5
cdr3_aa: CASSQWRGRTQETQYF
cdr3_nt: TGTGCCAGCAGCCAATGGCGGGGGAGAACACAAGAGACCCAGTACTTC

d_call: .
v_call: TRBV7-9
clone_size: few
j_call: TRBJ2-3
cdr3_aa: CASSLNRRADTQYF
cdr3_nt: TGTGCCAGCAGCTTAAATCGGCGGGCAGATACGCAGTATTTT

d_call: .
v_call: TRBV4-3
clone_size: many
j_call: TRBJ1-2
cdr3_aa: CASSPEGPHAYGYTF
cdr3_nt: TGCGCCAGCAGCCCAGAAGGACCACACGCCTATGGCTACACCTTC

d_call: .
v_call: TRBV14
clone_size: few
j_call: TRBJ1-2
cdr3_aa: CASSRVFYGYTF
cdr3_nt: TGTGCCAGCAGCCGGGTCTTCTATGGCTACACCTTC

d_call: TRBD1
v_call: TRBV20-1
clone_size: .
j_call: TRBJ1-5
cdr3_aa: CSFGQGVFQPQHF
cdr3_nt: TGCAGCTTTGGGCAGGGGGTTTTTCAGCCCCAGCATTTT

d_call: .
v_call: TRBV10-2
clone_size: .
j_call: TRBJ2-2
cdr3_aa: CASSETSVGTPSGELFF
cdr3_nt: TGCGCCAGCAGTGAAACTAGCGTCGGGACACCGTCCGGGGAGCTGTTTTTT

d_call: .
v_call: TRBV9
clone_size: few
j_call: TRBJ2-7
cdr3_aa: CASSPRQPPVSEQYF
cdr3_nt: TGTGCCAGCAGCCCCAGGCAGCCCCCCGTGAGCGAGCAGTACTTC

d_call: TRBD2
v_call: TRBV2
clone_size: .
j_call: TRBJ2-1
cdr3_aa: CASSEGASGGAVEEQFF
cdr3_nt: TGTGCCAGCAGTGAAGGGGCAAGCGGGGGGGCAGTGGAGGAGCAGTTCTTC

d_call: .
v_call: TRBV20-1
clone_size: .
j_call: TRBJ2-1
cdr3_aa: CSARDAGPLGQFF
cdr3_nt: TGCAGTGCTAGAGACGCAGGGCCACTGGGGCAGTTCTTC

d_call: .
v_call: TRBV7-9
clone_size: few
j_call: TRBJ1-5
cdr3_aa: CASSPGARNQPQHF
cdr3_nt: TGTGCCAGCAGCCCAGGGGCGCGCAATCAGCCCCAGCATTTT

d_call: .
v_call: TRBV4-2
clone_size: .
j_call: TRBJ1-6
cdr3_aa: CASSLPVQGHSPLHF
cdr3_nt: TGTGCCAGCAGCCTTCCCGTACAGGGTCACTCACCCCTCCACTTT

d_call: TRBD1
v_call: TRBV5-1
clone_size: .
j_call: TRBJ1-3
cdr3_aa: CASSADRGLGNTIYF
cdr3_nt: TGCGCCAGCAGCGCGGACAGGGGGCTTGGAAACACCATATATTTT

d_call: TRBD2
v_call: TRBV12-3/TRBV12-4
clone_size: .
j_call: TRBJ2-7
cdr3_aa: CASSLNMGTITGGQYF
cdr3_nt: TGTGCCAGCAGTTTAAATATGGGGACTATCACAGGCGGGCAGTACTTC

d_call: .
v_call: TRBV10-3
clone_size: .
j_call: TRBJ2-3
cdr3_aa: CAISLDRQDTQYF
cdr3_nt: TGTGCCATCAGTTTAGACCGCCAAGATACGCAGTATTTT